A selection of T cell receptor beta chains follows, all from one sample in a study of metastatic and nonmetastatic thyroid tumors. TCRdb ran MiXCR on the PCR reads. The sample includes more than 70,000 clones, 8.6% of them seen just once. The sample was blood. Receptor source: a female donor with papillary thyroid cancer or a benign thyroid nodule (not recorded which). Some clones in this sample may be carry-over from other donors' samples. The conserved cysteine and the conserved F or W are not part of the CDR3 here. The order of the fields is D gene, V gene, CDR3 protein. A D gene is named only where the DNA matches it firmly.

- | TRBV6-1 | ASSSVRVGDYGYT
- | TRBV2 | ASSEVSVKQPQH
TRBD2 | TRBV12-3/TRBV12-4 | ASAKGVASGPSREQY
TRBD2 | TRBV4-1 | ASSPRTSGAYEQY
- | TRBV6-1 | ASSGRGGTNEKLF
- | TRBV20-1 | SATQGHTEAF
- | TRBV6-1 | ASRNPTSQETQY
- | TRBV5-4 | ASSLVVGGNYEQY
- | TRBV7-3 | ASSFNYEEAQPQH
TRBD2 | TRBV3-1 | ASSQGRTSGGLQSETQY